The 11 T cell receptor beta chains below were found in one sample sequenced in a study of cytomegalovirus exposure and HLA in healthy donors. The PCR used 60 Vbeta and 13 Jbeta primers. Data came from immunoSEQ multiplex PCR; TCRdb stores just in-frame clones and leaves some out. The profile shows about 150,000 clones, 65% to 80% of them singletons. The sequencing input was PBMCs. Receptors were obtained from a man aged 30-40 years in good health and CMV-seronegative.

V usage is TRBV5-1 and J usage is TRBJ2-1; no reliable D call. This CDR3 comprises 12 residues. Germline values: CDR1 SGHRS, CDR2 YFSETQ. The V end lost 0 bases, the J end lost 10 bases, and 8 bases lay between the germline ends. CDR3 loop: CASSLDYGEQFF. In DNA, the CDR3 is TGCGCCAGCAGCTTGGACTACGGAGAGCAGTTCTTC.

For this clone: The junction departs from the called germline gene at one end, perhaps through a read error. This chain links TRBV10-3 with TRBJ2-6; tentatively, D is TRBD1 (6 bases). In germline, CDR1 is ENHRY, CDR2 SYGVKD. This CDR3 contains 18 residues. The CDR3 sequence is CAISESTLQGLGANGLTF. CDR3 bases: TGTGCCATCAGTGAGTCCACCCTTCAGGGGCTGGGGGCCAACGGCCTGACTTTC.

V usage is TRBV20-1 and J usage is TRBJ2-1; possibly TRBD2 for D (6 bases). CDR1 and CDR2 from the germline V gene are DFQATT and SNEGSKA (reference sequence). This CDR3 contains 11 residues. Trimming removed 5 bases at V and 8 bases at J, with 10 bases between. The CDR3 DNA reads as TGCAGTGCTGCTGGCGGGGATGAGCAGTTCTTC. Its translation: CSAAGGDEQFF.

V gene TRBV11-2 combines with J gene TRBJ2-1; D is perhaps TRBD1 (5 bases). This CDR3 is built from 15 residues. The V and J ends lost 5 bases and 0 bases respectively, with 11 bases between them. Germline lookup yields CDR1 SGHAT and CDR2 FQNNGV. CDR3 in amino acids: CASSLGRFSYNEQFF. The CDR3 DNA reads TGTGCCAGCAGCCTGGGGCGGTTCTCCTACAATGAGCAGTTCTTC.

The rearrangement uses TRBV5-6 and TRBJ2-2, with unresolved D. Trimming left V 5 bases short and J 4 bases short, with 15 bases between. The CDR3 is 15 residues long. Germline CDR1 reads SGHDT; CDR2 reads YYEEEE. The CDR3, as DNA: TGTGCCAGCAGTTTCGTACAGATGATCACCGGGGAGCTGTTTTTT. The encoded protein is CASSFVQMITGELFF.

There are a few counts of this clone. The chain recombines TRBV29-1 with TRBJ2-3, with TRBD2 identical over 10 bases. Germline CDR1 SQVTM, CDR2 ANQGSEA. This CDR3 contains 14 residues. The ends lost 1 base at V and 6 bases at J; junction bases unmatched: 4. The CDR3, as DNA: TGCAGCGTTGAAGTTCTGACTAGCGGGGATACGCAGTATTTT. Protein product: CSVEVLTSGDTQYF.

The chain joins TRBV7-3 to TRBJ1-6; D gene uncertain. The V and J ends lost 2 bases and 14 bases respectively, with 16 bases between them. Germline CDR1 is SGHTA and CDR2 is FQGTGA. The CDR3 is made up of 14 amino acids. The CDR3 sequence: CASSLDPVGGTLHF. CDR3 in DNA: TGTGCCAGCAGCTTAGATCCGGTGGGAGGCACCCTCCACTTT.

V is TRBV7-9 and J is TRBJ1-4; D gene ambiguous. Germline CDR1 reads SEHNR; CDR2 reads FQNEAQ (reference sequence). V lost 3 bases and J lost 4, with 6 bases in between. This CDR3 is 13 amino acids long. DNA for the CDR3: TGTGCCAGCAGCTTTTCCCTTAATGAAAAACTGTTTTTT. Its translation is CASSFSLNEKLFF.

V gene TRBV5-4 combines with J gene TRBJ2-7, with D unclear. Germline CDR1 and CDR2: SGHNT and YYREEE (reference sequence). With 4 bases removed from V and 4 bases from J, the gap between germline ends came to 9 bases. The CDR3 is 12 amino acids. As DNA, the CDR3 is TGTGCCAGCAGCACGGAGTCGTACGAGCAGTACTTC. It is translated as CASSTESYEQYF.

The CDR3 DNA reads as TGTGCCAGCAGCTTAGCCTTTGTGTTTGAGCAGTACTTC. This gives the protein CASSLAFVFEQYF. This sequence joins TRBV11-2 and TRBJ2-7; no reliable D call. The V gene lost 1 base and the J gene lost 7 bases, with 11 bases spanning the gap. This CDR3 region has 13 residues. The germline V gene has CDR1 SGHAT and CDR2 FQNNGV.

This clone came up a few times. This chain's CDR3 is CASSGTGGYEQYF. The CDR3 coding sequence is TGTGCCAGTAGCGGGACAGGGGGCTACGAGCAGTACTTC. The V call is TRBV19, the J call TRBJ2-7, with TRBD1 matching over 11 bases. V shed 6 bases and J 3 bases; nucleotides not matched to a gene: 1. The CDR3 runs to 13 residues. Germline CDR1 LNHDA, CDR2 SQIVND (reference sequence).